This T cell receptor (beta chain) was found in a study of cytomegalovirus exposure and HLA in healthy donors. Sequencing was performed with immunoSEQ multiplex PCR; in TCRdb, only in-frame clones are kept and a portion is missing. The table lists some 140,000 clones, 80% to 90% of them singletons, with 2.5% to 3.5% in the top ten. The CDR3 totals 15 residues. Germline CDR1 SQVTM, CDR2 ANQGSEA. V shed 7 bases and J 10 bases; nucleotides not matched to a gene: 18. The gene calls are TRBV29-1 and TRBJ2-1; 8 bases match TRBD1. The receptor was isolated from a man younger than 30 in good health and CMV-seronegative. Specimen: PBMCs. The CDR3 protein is CSAVGQGMVNGEQFF. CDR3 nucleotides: TGCAGCGCCGTCGGACAGGGAATGGTGAATGGGGAGCAGTTCTTC.